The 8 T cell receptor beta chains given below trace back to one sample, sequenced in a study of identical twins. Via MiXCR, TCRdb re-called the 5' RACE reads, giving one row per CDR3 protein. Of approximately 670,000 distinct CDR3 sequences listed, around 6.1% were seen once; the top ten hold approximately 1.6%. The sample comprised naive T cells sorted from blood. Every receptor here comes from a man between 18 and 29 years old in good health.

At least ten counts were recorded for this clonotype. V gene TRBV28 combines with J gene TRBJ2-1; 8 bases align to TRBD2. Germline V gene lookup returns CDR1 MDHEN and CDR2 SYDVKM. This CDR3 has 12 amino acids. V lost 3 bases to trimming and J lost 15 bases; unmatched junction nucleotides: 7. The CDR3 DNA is TGTGCCAGCAGTTTCCCGGGAGGGCCAGGGTTCTTC. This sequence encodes CASSFPGGPGFF.

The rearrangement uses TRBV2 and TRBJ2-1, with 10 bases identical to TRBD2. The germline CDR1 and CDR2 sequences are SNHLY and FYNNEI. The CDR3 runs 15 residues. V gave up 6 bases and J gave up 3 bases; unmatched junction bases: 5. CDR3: CASRPLAGDYNEQFF. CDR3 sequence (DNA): TGTGCCAGCAGGCCCCTAGCGGGAGACTACAATGAGCAGTTCTTC. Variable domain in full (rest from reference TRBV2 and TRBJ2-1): EPEVTQTPSHQVTQMGQEVILRCVPISNHLYFYWYRQILGQKVEFLVSFYNNEISEKSEIFDDQFSVERPDGSNFTLKIRSTKLEDSAMYFCASRPLAGDYNEQFFGPGTRLTVL.

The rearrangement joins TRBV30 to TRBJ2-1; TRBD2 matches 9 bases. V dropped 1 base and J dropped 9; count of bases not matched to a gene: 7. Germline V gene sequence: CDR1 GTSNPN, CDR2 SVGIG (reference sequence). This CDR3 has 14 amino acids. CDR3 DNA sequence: TGTGCCTGGAGTGCGAGGCGGGAGGGCCGTGAGCAGTTCTTC. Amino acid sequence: CAWSARREGREQFF.

CDR3: CASSYYRTVQFF. The CDR3 bases are TGTGCCAGCAGCTACTACAGGACGGTTCAGTTCTTC. The chain combines TRBV7-2 with TRBJ2-1; possibly TRBD1 for D (5 bases). The V gene lost 4 bases and the J gene lost 13 bases, with 14 bases spanning the gap. The CDR3 covers 12 residues. Germline CDR1 is SGHTA and CDR2 is FQGNSA.

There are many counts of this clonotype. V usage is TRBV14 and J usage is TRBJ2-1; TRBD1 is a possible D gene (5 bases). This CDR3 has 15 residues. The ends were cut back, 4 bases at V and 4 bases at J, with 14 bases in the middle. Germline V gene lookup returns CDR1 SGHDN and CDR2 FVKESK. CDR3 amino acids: CASSPRQNPYNEQFF. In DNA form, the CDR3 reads TGTGCCAGCAGCCCAAGACAGAACCCTTACAATGAGCAGTTCTTC.

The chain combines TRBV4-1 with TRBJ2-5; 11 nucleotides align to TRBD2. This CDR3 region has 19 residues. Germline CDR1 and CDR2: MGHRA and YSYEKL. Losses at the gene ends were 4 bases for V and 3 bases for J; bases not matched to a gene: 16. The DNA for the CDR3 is TGCGCCAGCAGCCCCAGCGGGACTAGCGGTTTAAAGGGGAAAGAGACCCAGTACTTC. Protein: CASSPSGTSGLKGKETQYF.

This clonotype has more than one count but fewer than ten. The CDR3 here is CASSFPGQVDTQYF. CDR3 bases: TGTGCCAGCAGCTTCCCAGGACAGGTTGATACGCAGTATTTT. This chain links TRBV5-6 with TRBJ2-3, with 7 bases that match TRBD1. With 2 bases clipped from V and 6 bases from J, the junction kept 6 bases outside the gene matches. The germline gives CDR1 SGHDT, CDR2 YYEEEE. The CDR3 length is 14 residues.

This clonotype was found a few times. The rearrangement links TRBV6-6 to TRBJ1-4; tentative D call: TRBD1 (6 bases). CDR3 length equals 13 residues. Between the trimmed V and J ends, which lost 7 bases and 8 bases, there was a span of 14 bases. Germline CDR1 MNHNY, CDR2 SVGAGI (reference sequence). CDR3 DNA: TGTGCCAGCACCCTGCGCGGGGGCGAAAAACTGTTTTTT. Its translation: CASTLRGGEKLFF.